The present TCR beta chain was sequenced within a study of cytomegalovirus exposure and HLA in healthy donors. PCR was performed using 60 Vbeta and 13 Jbeta primers. Sequencing used immunoSEQ multiplex PCR; TCRdb keeps in-frame clones, though not all of them. The table has 150,000 to 200,000 clones, about 77% seen once. Looked up from germline, CDR1 is SGHTA and CDR2 is FQGNSA. The CDR3 spans 14 residues. J gave up 6 bases and V 0 bases, and 4 bases lay outside the gene matches. V and J are TRBV7-2 and TRBJ2-7; 8 nucleotides agree with TRBD1. Sequencing was performed on PBMCs. The sequence came from a woman aged 25 to 39 in good health and CMV-seropositive. The CDR3 DNA reads as TGTGCCAGCAGCTTAGCGGACAGGGTTGGCGAGCAGTACTTC. Amino acids: CASSLADRVGEQYF.